These 24 T cell receptor beta chains originate from one sample sequenced in a study of T cell changes during pregnancy in multiple sclerosis. The repertoire was sequenced with immunoSEQ multiplex PCR; TCRdb's copy has only in-frame clones and lacks some. The sample consists of 50,000 or so clones, 85% to 95% of them appearing once. Sample: CD8+ T cells from peripheral blood mononuclear cells, taken after pregnancy. The receptors were gathered from a female donor with multiple sclerosis, enrolled in a pregnancy study.

The chain employs TRBV27 and TRBJ2-1; possible D gene TRBD2, 6 bases. Deletions cut 3 bases from V and 1 base from J, with 22 bases between. Germline CDR1 reads MNHEY; CDR2 reads SMNVEV (reference sequence). The CDR3 covers 19 residues. The CDR3 loop reads CASSLTPASVERSYNEQFF. The CDR3 DNA sequence: TGTGCCAGCAGTTTGACCCCAGCTAGCGTAGAACGGTCCTACAATGAGCAGTTCTTC.

In its sample, this clone is medium-sized. The CDR3 nucleotides are TGTGCCACCAGCGGGTCCAGACAGGACGGACTAGCCAAAAACATTCAGTACTTC. Its translation is CATSGSRQDGLAKNIQYF. The V call is TRBV15, the J call TRBJ2-4, with D possibly matching TRBD1 (6 bases). CDR1 is LNHNV, CDR2 YYDKDF, per germline (reference sequence). The CDR3 sequence is 18 residues long. V lost 5 bases and J lost 0, with 20 bases in between.

The genes are TRBV11-2 and TRBJ2-7, with TRBD2 matching over 7 bases. CDR3 size: 16 residues. V trimming: 5 bases; J trimming: 1 base; junction bases outside the gene matches: 11. Germline lookup yields CDR1 SGHAT and CDR2 FQNNGV. CDR3 sequence reads: CASSGSSGVSSYEQYF. The CDR3 region has the DNA TGTGCCAGCAGCGGTTCTAGCGGAGTGAGTTCCTACGAGCAGTACTTC.

The V and J genes are TRBV4-1 and TRBJ2-7; maybe TRBD1 (6 bases). V lost 1 base to trimming and J lost 2 bases, with 12 bases between them. CDR3 length equals 15 residues. Germline V lookup: CDR1 MGHRA, CDR2 YSYEKL. DNA for the CDR3: TGCGCCAGCAGCCAAGCCGACAGGCCTACCTACGAGCAGTACTTC. Its translation: CASSQADRPTYEQYF.

The chain is built from TRBV6-5 and TRBJ1-6; D uncertain. V lost 5 bases, J lost 7 bases, and 12 bases lay in between. Germline CDR1 reads MNHEY; CDR2 reads SVGAGI. The CDR3 is 14 residues long. The CDR3 coding sequence is TGTGCCAGCAGTCAGGCTTTTCCCAATTCACCCCTCCACTTT. This sequence encodes CASSQAFPNSPLHF.

The chain recombines TRBV7-2 with TRBJ1-1; D unresolved. Germline-derived CDR1 and CDR2 are SGHTA and FQGNSA. This CDR3 contains 14 residues. Trimming left V 10 bases short and J 3 bases short, with 18 bases between. CDR3 nucleotide sequence: TGTGCCATTAATCCTGGCCTCGGGGACACTGAAGCTTTCTTT. Encoded protein: CAINPGLGDTEAFF. Full variable domain (outside the CDR3, taken from reference TRBV7-2 and TRBJ1-1): GAGVSQSPSNKVTEKGKDVELRCDPISGHTALYWYRQSLGQGLEFLIYFQGNSAPDKSGLPSDRFSAERTGGSVSTLTIQRTQQEDSAVYLCAINPGLGDTEAFFGQGTRLTVV.

V is TRBV28 and J is TRBJ1-3; a possible D gene is TRBD1 (6 bases). The CDR3 runs to 15 residues. CDR1 is MDHEN and CDR2 is SYDVKM in the germline V gene. Deletions cut 5 bases from V and 2 bases from J, with 13 bases between. The CDR3 region has the DNA TGTGCCAGCAGTCCACAGGGAGTCCCTGGAAACACCATATATTTT. As protein: CASSPQGVPGNTIYF.

The J gene is TRBJ2-4, the V gene TRBV28; 11 bases are shared with TRBD2. CDR1 and CDR2 from the germline V gene are MDHEN and SYDVKM. The CDR3 loop spans 17 amino acids. With 5 bases clipped from V and 0 bases from J, the junction kept 6 bases outside the gene matches. CDR3 protein: CASSEIGLAGAKNIQYF. As DNA, the CDR3 is TGTGCCAGCAGTGAAATCGGACTAGCGGGAGCCAAAAACATTCAGTACTTC.

V gene TRBV7-9 combines with J gene TRBJ2-2; 11 nucleotides align to TRBD2. V shed 8 bases and J 7 bases; nucleotides not matched to a gene: 9. CDR1 and CDR2 (germline): SEHNR, FQNEAQ (reference sequence). The CDR3 covers 15 residues. The CDR3 protein is CASPLTSGSDGELFF. CDR3 bases: TGTGCCAGCCCTTTAACTAGCGGGAGTGACGGGGAGCTGTTTTTT.

This rearrangement joins TRBV6-5 to TRBJ2-1; tentative D call: TRBD2 (6 bases). Germline loops: CDR1 MNHEY, CDR2 SVGAGI. This CDR3 spans 14 amino acids. V was pared by 4 bases and J by 5 bases, with 12 bases between. Written as DNA, the CDR3 is TGTGCCAGCAGTTCGGGACTTATAAACAATGAGCAGTTCTTC. Amino acids: CASSSGLINNEQFF.

This clone has only one observation. The chain combines TRBV19 with TRBJ2-7; 9 nucleotides align to TRBD2. CDR3 length: 15 residues. Unmatched junction bases numbered 10, after V lost 5 bases and J lost 5 bases. Germline V CDR1 and CDR2: LNHDA, SQIVND (reference sequence). CDR3 loop: CASSALGTSFHEQYF. As DNA, the CDR3 is TGTGCCAGTAGTGCCCTCGGGACTAGCTTCCACGAGCAGTACTTC.

This chain connects TRBV7-6 to TRBJ1-1; D not resolved. Germline CDR1 is SGHVS and CDR2 is FNYEAQ. The V and J ends lost 1 base and 8 bases respectively, with 23 bases between them. The CDR3 runs to 17 residues. The CDR3 DNA is TGTGCCAGCAGCTTAGGTCTAGAGGCCCATGTTCCGCGGGAAGCTTTCTTT. It translates to CASSLGLEAHVPREAFF.

The chain combines TRBV7-6 with TRBJ2-1, with TRBD2 identical over 13 bases. The CDR3 is 16 amino acids. Germline CDR1 SGHVS, CDR2 FNYEAQ. Unmatched junction bases numbered 2, after V lost 1 base and J lost 5 bases. CDR3 bases: TGTGCCAGCAGCTTAGAACTAGCGGGAGGGAACAATGAGCAGTTCTTC. Amino acid sequence: CASSLELAGGNNEQFF.

The CDR3 reads CASSDSGTGGDTQYF. The CDR3 DNA sequence: TGTGCCAGCAGTGACTCCGGGACAGGGGGCGATACGCAGTATTTT. The chain couples TRBV6-4 to TRBJ2-3; 12 nucleotides match TRBD1. The CDR3 is 15 residues long. CDR1 and CDR2 from the germline V gene are MRHNA and SNTAGT. Unmatched junction bases numbered 1, after V lost 0 bases and J lost 6 bases.

This chain links TRBV14 with TRBJ1-2; 10 nucleotides agree with TRBD1. This CDR3 is 15 amino acids long. Losses at the gene ends were 1 base for V and 2 bases for J; bases not matched to a gene: 1. Germline V lookup: CDR1 SGHDN, CDR2 FVKESK. CDR3 sequence (DNA): TGTGCCAGCAGCCAAGTGGACAGGGGGAACTATGGCTACACCTTC. It encodes CASSQVDRGNYGYTF.

The chain combines TRBV29-1 with TRBJ1-1, with 7 bases matching TRBD1. CDR1 SQVTM and CDR2 ANQGSEA come from the germline V gene. With V trimmed by 7 bases and J by 1 base, 3 bases remained unmatched. The CDR3 length is 12 residues. The CDR3 coding sequence is TGCAGCGGTACAGGGGCGAACACTGAAGCTTTCTTT. This codes for CSGTGANTEAFF.

The CDR3 coding sequence is TGTGCCAGCAGCCCAGGGTACGGGCCCACTGAAGCTTTCTTT. It encodes CASSPGYGPTEAFF. The chain couples TRBV14 to TRBJ1-1, with D maybe TRBD1 (5 bases). Looked up from germline, CDR1 is SGHDN and CDR2 is FVKESK. V lost 4 bases and J lost 4, with 13 bases in between. This CDR3 spans 14 amino acids. The variable domain in full, completed from reference TRBV14 and TRBJ1-1, reads EAGVTQFPSHSVIEKGQTVTLRCDPISGHDNLYWYRRVMGKEIKFLLHFVKESKQDESGMPNNRFLAERTGGTYSTLKVQPAELEDSGVYFCASSPGYGPTEAFFGQGTRLTVV.

This clone was counted only a few times. The rearrangement joins TRBV5-1 to TRBJ1-3; D unresolved. V was trimmed by 4 bases and J by 0 bases, leaving 5 bases between them. CDR3 length: 13 amino acids. CDR1 is SGHRS and CDR2 is YFSETQ in the germline V gene. The chain's CDR3 is CASSPDSGNTIYF. The CDR3 DNA is TGCGCCAGCAGCCCAGACTCTGGAAACACCATATATTTT.

The rearrangement links TRBV5-1 to TRBJ1-1; 11 nucleotides align to TRBD1. The CDR3 spans 17 residues. The germline gives CDR1 SGHRS, CDR2 YFSETQ. The V segment lost 4 bases and the J segment 2 bases; nucleotides outside the gene matches: 10. CDR3 DNA sequence: TGCGCCAGCAGCGTGAACCGGGACAGGGGGGTAAACACTGAAGCTTTCTTT. Translation gives CASSVNRDRGVNTEAFF.

The rearrangement joins TRBV6-4 to TRBJ1-2; D is undetermined. The CDR3 is 15 residues long. CDR1 and CDR2 from the germline V gene are MRHNA and SNTAGT. V lost 0 bases and J lost 4, with 12 bases in between. CDR3 amino acids: CASSDSSLSGYGYTF. The CDR3 DNA reads as TGTGCCAGCAGTGACTCCTCCTTGAGCGGCTATGGCTACACCTTC.

This clone was recorded once. The chain has TRBV28 and TRBJ2-5; 14 bases map to TRBD2. The germline V gene encodes CDR1 MDHEN and CDR2 SYDVKM. Unmatched junction bases numbered 7, after V lost 6 bases and J lost 4 bases. The CDR3 has 16 amino acids. The CDR3 nucleotides read TGTGCCAGCAGCCCCCCCGGGACTAGCGGGAGAGAGACCCAGTACTTC. It translates to CASSPPGTSGRETQYF.

The CDR3 is CASSLGLAGAEQYF. The CDR3 nucleotides are TGTGCCAGCAGCTTGGGACTAGCGGGAGCCGAGCAGTACTTC. The rearrangement links TRBV11-1 to TRBJ2-7; 14 bases match TRBD2. CDR3 length: 14 amino acids. J lost 6 bases, V lost 3 bases, and 1 base had no gene match. In germline, CDR1 is SGHAT, CDR2 FQDESV (reference sequence).

This sequence joins TRBV12-5 and TRBJ2-7; possible D gene TRBD2, 5 bases. This CDR3 spans 12 amino acids. V lost 5 bases and J lost 6, with 11 bases in between. The germline gives CDR1 LGHNT, CDR2 FRNRAP. In DNA form, the CDR3 reads TGTGCTAGTGGTCGCGAGGGTAGCGAGCAGTACTTC. This translates into CASGREGSEQYF.

This clone appeared a few times. The chain is built from TRBV5-1 and TRBJ1-6, with D possibly being TRBD1 (6 bases). This CDR3 comprises 17 residues. Germline values: CDR1 SGHRS, CDR2 YFSETQ. V was pared by 1 base and J by 6 bases, with 17 bases between. The CDR3 loop is CASSLTTTGQFNSPLHF. The CDR3 DNA follows: TGCGCCAGCAGCTTGACGACGACAGGCCAATTTAATTCACCCCTCCACTTT.